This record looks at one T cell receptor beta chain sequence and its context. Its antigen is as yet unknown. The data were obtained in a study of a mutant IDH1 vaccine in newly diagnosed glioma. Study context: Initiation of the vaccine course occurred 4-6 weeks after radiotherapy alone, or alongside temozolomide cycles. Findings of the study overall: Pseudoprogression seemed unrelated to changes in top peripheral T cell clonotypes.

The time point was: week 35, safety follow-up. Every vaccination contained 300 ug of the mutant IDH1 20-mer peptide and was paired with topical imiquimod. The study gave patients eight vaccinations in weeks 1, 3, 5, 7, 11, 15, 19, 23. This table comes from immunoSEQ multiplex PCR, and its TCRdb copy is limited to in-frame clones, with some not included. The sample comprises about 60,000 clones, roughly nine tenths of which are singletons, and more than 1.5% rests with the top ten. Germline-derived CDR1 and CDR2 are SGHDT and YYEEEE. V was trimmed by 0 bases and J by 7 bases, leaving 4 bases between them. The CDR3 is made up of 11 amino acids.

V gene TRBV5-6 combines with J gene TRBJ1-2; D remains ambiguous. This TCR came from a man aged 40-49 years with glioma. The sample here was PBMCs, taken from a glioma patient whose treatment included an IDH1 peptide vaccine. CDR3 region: CASSLAGGYTF. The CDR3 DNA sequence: TGTGCCAGCAGCTTGGCCGGTGGCTACACCTTC.